This T cell receptor (beta chain) was identified in a study of post-analysis software for immune sequencing data. Study details: The disease courses covered relapsing-remitting, secondary progressive and progressive-relapsing multiple sclerosis.

The CDR3 consists of 14 residues. Germline V CDR1 and CDR2: MDHEN, SYDVKM. Study results and limitations: Roughly 5 TRBV segments (TRBV5-6, TRBV5-1 and TRBV20-1 among them) occurred more frequently in patients than in controls. Those samples that were prepared in the same batch co-clustered strongly by F measure. In multiple sclerosis, normalized Chao1 diversity was significantly below that of controls.

Built from TCR beta cDNA, the libraries had unique molecular identifiers in them. Approximately 550,000 cDNA molecules came from about 1 to 10 million T cells. MiXCR, applied by TCRdb to the PCR reads, yields one record per CDR3 protein. The sample consists of roughly 410,000 distinct CDR3 sequences, roughly 38% of them appearing once. About this clonotype itself: No antigen is known for it.

The sample consisted of blood. The source of this sequence is a girl between 10 and 17 years old with multiple sclerosis. The chain couples TRBV28 to TRBJ2-1; D remains unclear. The end of the DNA aligns better with TRBJ2-7, so the J call may be wrong. The CDR3 protein is CASTQDGVFYEQYF. In DNA form, the CDR3 reads TGTGCCAGCACCCAGGACGGCGTCTTTTACGAGCAGTACTTC.